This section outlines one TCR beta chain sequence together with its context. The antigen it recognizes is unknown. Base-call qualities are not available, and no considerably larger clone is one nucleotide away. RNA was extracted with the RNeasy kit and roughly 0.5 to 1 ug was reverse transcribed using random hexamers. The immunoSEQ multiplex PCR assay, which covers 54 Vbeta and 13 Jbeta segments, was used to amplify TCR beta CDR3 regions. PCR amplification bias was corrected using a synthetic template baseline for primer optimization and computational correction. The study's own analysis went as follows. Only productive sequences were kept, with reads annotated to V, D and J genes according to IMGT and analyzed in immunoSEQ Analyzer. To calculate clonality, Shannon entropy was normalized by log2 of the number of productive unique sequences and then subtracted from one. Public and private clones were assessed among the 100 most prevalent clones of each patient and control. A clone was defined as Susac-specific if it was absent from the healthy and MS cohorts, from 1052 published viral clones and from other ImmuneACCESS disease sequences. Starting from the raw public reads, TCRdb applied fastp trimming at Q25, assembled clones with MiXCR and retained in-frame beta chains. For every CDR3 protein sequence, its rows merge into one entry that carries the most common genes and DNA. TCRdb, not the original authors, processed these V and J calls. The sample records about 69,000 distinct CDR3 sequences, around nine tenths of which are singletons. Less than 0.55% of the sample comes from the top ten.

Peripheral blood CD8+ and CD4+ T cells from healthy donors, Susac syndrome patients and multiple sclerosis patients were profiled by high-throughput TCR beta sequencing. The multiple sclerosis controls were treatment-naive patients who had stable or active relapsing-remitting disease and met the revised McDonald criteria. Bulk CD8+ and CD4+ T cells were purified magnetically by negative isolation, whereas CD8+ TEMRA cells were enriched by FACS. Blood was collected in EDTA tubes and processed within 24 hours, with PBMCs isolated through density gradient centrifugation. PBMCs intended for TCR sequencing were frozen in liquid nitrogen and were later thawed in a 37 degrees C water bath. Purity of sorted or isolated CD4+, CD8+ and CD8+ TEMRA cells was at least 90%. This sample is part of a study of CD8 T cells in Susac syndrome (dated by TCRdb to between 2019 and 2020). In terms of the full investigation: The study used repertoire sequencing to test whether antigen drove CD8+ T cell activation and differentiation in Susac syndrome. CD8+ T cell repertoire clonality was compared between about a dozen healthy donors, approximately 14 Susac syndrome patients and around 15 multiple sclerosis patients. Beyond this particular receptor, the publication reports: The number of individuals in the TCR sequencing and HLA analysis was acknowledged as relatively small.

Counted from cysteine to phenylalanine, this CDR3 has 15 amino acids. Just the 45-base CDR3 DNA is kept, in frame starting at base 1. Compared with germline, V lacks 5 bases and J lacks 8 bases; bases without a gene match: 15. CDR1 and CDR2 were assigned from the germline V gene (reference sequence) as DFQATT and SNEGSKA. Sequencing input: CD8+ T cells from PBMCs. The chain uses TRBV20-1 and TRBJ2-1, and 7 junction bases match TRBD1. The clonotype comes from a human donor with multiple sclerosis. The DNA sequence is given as TGCAGTGCTGGGGACAGTAAGGGGGCATTCGATGAGCAGTTCTTC. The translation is CSAGDSKGAFDEQFF.